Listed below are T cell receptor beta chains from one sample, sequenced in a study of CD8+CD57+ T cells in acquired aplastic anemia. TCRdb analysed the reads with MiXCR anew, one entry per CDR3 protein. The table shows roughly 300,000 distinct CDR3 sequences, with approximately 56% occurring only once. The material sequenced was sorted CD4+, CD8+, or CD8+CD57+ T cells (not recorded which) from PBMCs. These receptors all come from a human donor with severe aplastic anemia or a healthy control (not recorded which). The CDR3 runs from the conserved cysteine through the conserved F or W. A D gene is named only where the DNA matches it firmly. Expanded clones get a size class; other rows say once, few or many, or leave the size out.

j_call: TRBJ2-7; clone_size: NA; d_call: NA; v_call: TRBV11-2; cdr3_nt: TGTGCCAGCAGCAAAATGTTAGCCTCCTACGAGCAGTACTTC; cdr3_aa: CASSKMLASYEQYF
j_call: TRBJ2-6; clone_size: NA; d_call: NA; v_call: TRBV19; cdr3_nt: TGTGCCAGTAGGGAGGCTGGGGCCAACGTCCTGACTTTC; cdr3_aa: CASREAGANVLTF
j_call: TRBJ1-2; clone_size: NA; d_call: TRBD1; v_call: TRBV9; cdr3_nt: TGTGCCAGCAGCCAAACGACAGGGACTGGCGCTAGGGGCTACACCTTC; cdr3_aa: CASSQTTGTGARGYTF
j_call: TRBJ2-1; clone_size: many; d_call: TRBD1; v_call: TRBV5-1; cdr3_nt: TGCGCCAGCAGCCCAACCGGACAGGCTGGGCACAATGAGCAGTTCTTC; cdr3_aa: CASSPTGQAGHNEQFF
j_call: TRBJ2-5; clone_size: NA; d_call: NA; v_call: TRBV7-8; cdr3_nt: TGTGCCAGCAGCTTAGCCGGCAGGTCGAAGTGGGAGACCCAGTACTTC; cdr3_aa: CASSLAGRSKWETQYF
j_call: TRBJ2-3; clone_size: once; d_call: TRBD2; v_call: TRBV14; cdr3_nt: TGTGCCAGCAGCCAAGCGCGACTAGCCTCGACAGATACGCAGTATTTT; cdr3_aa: CASSQARLASTDTQYF
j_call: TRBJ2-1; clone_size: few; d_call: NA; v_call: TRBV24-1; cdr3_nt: TGTGCCACCAGTGACCCACAGGGGACTTCCTACAATGAGCAGTTCTTC; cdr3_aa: CATSDPQGTSYNEQFF
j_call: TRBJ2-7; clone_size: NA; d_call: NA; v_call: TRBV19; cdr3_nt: TGTGCCAGTAGCCCTACAGGCGCATTTAGGTACGAGCAGTACTTC; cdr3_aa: CASSPTGAFRYEQYF
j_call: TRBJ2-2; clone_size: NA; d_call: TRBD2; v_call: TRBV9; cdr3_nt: TGCGCCAGCAGCTTGGCGAGCGGGGGGGCCGGCGAGGAGCTGTTTTTT; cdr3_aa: CASSLASGGAGEELFF
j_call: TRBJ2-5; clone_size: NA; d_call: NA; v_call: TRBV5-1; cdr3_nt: TGCGCCAGCAGCTTGGCACTCTCACGAAGGACAAGAATGGAGACCCAGTACTTC; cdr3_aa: CASSLALSRRTRMETQYF
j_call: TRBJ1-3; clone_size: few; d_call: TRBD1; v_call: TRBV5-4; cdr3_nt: TGTGCCAGCAGCTACAGGGGGACTGGAAACACCATATATTTT; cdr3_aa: CASSYRGTGNTIYF
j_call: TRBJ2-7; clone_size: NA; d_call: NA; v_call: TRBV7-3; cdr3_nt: TGTGCCAGCAGCCCCTCAGGGGCCAGCTACGAGCAGTACTTC; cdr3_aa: CASSPSGASYEQYF
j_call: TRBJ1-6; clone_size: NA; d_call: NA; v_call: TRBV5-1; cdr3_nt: TGCGCCAGCAGCTTGCAGATCAATCAGCCCCTCCACTTT; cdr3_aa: CASSLQINQPLHF